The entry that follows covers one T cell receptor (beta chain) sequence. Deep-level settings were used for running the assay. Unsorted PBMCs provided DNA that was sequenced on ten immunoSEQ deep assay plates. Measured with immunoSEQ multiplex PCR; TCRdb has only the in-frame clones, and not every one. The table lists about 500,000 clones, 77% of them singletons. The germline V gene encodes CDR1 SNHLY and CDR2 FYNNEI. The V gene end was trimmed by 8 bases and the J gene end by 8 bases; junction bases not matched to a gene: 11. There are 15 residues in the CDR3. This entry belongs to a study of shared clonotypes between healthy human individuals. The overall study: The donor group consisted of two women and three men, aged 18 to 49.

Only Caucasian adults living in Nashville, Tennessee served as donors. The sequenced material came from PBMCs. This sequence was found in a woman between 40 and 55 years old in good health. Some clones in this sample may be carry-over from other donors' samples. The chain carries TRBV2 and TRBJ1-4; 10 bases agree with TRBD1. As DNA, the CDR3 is TGTGCCAGCTACCCCCGGGGGACAGGGGAGGAAAAACTGTTTTTT. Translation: CASYPRGTGEEKLFF.